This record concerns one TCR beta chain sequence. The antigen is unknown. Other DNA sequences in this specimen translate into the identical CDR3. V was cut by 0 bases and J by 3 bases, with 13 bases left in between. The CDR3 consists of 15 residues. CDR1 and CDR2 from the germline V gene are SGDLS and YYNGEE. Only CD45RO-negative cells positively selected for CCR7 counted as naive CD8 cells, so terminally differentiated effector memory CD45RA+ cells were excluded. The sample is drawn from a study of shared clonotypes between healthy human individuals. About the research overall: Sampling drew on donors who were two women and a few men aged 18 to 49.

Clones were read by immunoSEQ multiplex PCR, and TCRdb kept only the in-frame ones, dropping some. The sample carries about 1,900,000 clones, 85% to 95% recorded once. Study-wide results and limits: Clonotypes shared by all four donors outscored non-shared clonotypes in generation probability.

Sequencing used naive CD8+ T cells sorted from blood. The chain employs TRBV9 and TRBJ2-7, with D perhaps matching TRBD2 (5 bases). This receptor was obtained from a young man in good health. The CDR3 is CASSVAVGVGYEQYF. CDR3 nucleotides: TGTGCCAGCAGCGTAGCGGTGGGAGTGGGCTACGAGCAGTACTTC.